This TCR beta chain was retrieved from a study of blood T cell repertoires in COVID-19 (dated by TCRdb to the early 2020s). In terms of the full investigation: Samples covering the acute and convalescent phases of COVID-19 were provided by collaborators in the United States, Italy and Spain. The prospective study material was composed of cDNA or gDNA derived from T cells, B-cell-depleted T cells, or PBMCs. The dataset comprised deeply sampled blood TCRbeta repertoires from subjects exposed to, actively infected with, or recovered from COVID-19. The repertoires were made available in a free public database intended to serve as a resource for research on the immune response to SARS-CoV-2. Samples came from the ongoing ImmuneRACE study (first 160 participants) plus 1,254 subjects from 6 global collaborators. Nearly every sample came with metadata listing a de-identified subject ID, COVID-19 status, age in years and sex. Where available, HLA class I and class II types were taken from metadata supplied by the sample provider and were not determined by assay-based typing. Results and caveats for the whole study, not just this receptor: The amount of clinical and demographic metadata varied by source and participant and was provided uncurated.

At one collaborating source in Seattle, patients were enrolled during active infection and were followed longitudinally through the course of disease. Collaborating institutions collected whole blood in K2EDTA tubes following their own protocols. For TCRbeta analysis, collaborators shipped samples in one of three forms: frozen whole blood, isolated PBMCs, or DNA extracted from either of those sample types. V lost 7 bases and J lost 5 bases; the stretch between them is 14 bases long. The CDR3 runs 13 amino acids, cysteine and phenylalanine included. The DNA shown is the 39-base CDR3, in frame from base 1. The CDR1 and CDR2 encoded by the germline V gene (reference sequence) are LNHDA and SQIVND. The immunoSEQ Assay, a bias-controlled multiplex PCR, was used to amplify TCRbeta CDR3 regions from genomic DNA. The authors' pipeline ran thus. Nucleated cell counts per sample were estimated from amplification of reference gene primers within the assay. To quantify the absolute abundance of each unique TCRbeta CDR3 rearrangement, sequence reads were collapsed and filtered. For each sample, productive Simpson clonality was calculated as the square root of Simpson's diversity index over productive rearrangements. TCRdb mirrors the immuneACCESS table, restricted to in-frame sequences. Some clones are absent from its copies; in checked studies, under half trace to an unresolved V gene, and the reason for the others is unknown. V and J calls and clone size come straight from that table; D and trimming were deduced from the DNA. The sample profile shows some 220,000 clones; about 83% of them were found once. 0.95% to 1.5% of the sample is in the top ten clones.

This clone was counted a few times. What antigen it recognizes has not been identified. Per-base qualities were not stored, and no clone one base away is much larger. The sequence was obtained from a woman aged 25 to 39 with COVID-19, enrolled during active disease. Sequenced input: peripheral blood. The V and J segments used are TRBV19 and TRBJ1-1; possibly the D gene is TRBD1, per 6 matching bases. The CDR3 region: CASTYRVRTEAFF. The bases read TGTGCCAGTACCTACAGGGTAAGGACTGAAGCTTTCTTT. Joined to the reference TRBV19 and TRBJ1-1 proteins, this CDR3 gives the full variable domain: DGGITQSPKYLFRKEGQNVTLSCEQNLNHDAMYWYRQDPGQGLRLIYYSQIVNDFQKGDIAEGYSVSREKKESFPLTVTSAQKNPTAFYLCASTYRVRTEAFFGQGTRLTVV.